This record concerns one T cell receptor (beta chain) sequence. Its matching antigen is unknown. V dropped 1 base and J dropped 0 bases, with 12 bases sitting between them. The CDR3 covers 16 residues. Germline lookup yields CDR1 SNHLY and CDR2 FYNNEI. TCRdb called the 5' RACE reads again in MiXCR, with one record for every CDR3 protein. The data hold around 340,000 distinct CDR3 sequences, with roughly 20% observed a single time. The data are from a study of T-cell memory formation after mild COVID-19. General study findings and limits: Still unconfirmed is whether the second-wave clones peaking on day 37 recognized SARS-CoV-2.

This clonotype was obtained from an adult woman who had mild COVID-19 (a few samples of this study predate the infection). Cell type and time point are not known. Sequenced: PBMCs or a T cell subset sorted from them (not recorded which). This chain links TRBV2 with TRBJ2-5, with D possibly being TRBD2 (6 bases). CDR3 loop: CASSEGRWDYQETQYF. The CDR3 DNA is TGTGCCAGCAGTGAAGGGCGCTGGGACTACCAAGAGACCCAGTACTTC.